What follows describes a single TCR beta chain. Treatment denoted: randomized to nivolumab then ipilimumab (arm A) or the reverse (arm B). Patients had received no earlier DNA-damaging chemotherapy. PBMC sorting kept live CD3+CD8+ cells without CD19 or CD56. This CDR3 is 13 amino acids long. CDR1 and CDR2 from the germline V gene are WNHNN and SYGVQD (reference sequence). The junction had 2 bases not matched to a gene; V was cut back by 4 bases and J by 3 bases. This entry is derived from a study of sequential checkpoint blockade in melanoma. Whole-study context: Patients were randomized 1:1 to nivolumab-then-ipilimumab or ipilimumab-then-nivolumab first-line. Both treatment sequences were followed by maintenance nivolumab.

Using immunoSEQ multiplex PCR, the repertoire was profiled, and TCRdb retains in-frame clones only, with some absent. The profile shows under 25,000 clones, about 81% of them singletons. The source was CD8+ T cells sorted from blood (inferred from file names), collected from a patient given nivolumab and ipilimumab in sequence. The rearrangement uses TRBV10-1 and TRBJ2-7; 8 bases map to TRBD1. This TCR came from a human donor with melanoma. CDR3 coding DNA: TGCGCCAGCAGTGTTGACAGGGGCTACGAGCAGTACTTC. Its translation: CASSVDRGYEQYF.